These T cell receptor beta chains were read from a single sample in a study of cytomegalovirus exposure and HLA in healthy donors. The repertoire was sequenced with immunoSEQ multiplex PCR; TCRdb's copy has only in-frame clones and lacks some. The sample has 85,000 to 100,000 clones; over 70% are singletons. Sample: PBMCs. The receptors were gathered from a girl aged 2 to 10 in good health and CMV-seropositive. Each CDR3 is given with its conserved first and last residue. The D gene is left open where the match is weak. Only part of the rows carry a size: once, few, many, or a class if the clone is expanded.

d_call	clone_size	v_call	j_call	cdr3_aa	cdr3_nt
TRBD1	-	TRBV5-6	TRBJ1-2	CASSLHRGQYGYTF	TGTGCCAGCAGCTTGCACAGGGGACAGTATGGCTACACCTTC
-	-	TRBV4-2	TRBJ2-7	CASSQDTYEQYF	TGTGCCAGCAGCCAAGATACCTACGAGCAGTACTTC
-	-	TRBV29-1	TRBJ1-1	CSVPQGNTEAFF	TGCAGCGTGCCTCAGGGGAACACTGAAGCTTTCTTT
TRBD1	-	TRBV6-6	TRBJ1-2	CAGRQGVGNGYTF	TGTGCCGGAAGACAGGGGGTAGGCAATGGCTACACCTTC
-	-	TRBV5-1	TRBJ1-4	CASSLAGKRATNEKLFF	TGCGCCAGCAGCTTGGCAGGGAAACGAGCAACTAATGAAAAACTGTTTTTT
TRBD1	-	TRBV29-1	TRBJ1-5	CSVWDRWNNQPQHF	TGCAGCGTATGGGACAGGTGGAACAATCAGCCCCAGCATTTT
TRBD2	-	TRBV9	TRBJ2-2	CASSVGLAGEGRELFF	TGTGCCAGCAGCGTAGGACTAGCGGGAGAAGGAAGGGAGCTGTTTTTT
-	-	TRBV5-1	TRBJ2-1	CASRWKDSTYNEQFF	TGCGCCAGCAGATGGAAGGACTCTACCTACAATGAGCAGTTCTTC
-	-	TRBV7-2	TRBJ1-6	CASSPTRLSDSPLHF	TGTGCCAGCAGCCCGACCCGACTAAGTGATTCACCCCTCCACTTT
TRBD1	-	TRBV19	TRBJ2-2	CASSIEGGTNTGELFF	TGTGCCAGTAGTATAGAAGGGGGCACGAACACCGGGGAGCTGTTTTTT
-	-	TRBV2	TRBJ1-2	CASRGRNSNYGYTF	TGTGCCAGCAGGGGCAGAAACTCAAACTATGGCTACACCTTC
-	once	TRBV7-6	TRBJ1-5	CASSSGGNQPQHF	TGTGCCAGCAGCTCGGGGGGAAATCAGCCCCAGCATTTT
TRBD1	once	TRBV9	TRBJ1-1	CASSFSGGVAEAFF	TGTGCCAGCAGCTTCTCAGGGGGAGTGGCTGAAGCTTTCTTT
-	-	TRBV20-1	TRBJ1-4	CSARFDEKLFF	TGCAGTGCTAGATTCGATGAAAAACTGTTTTTT
TRBD1	-	TRBV5-1	TRBJ1-2	CASSSRGRLNYGYTF	TGCGCCAGCAGCTCCAGGGGGCGCCTTAACTATGGCTACACCTTC
-	-	TRBV28	TRBJ1-4	CASSSTVSSSKLFF	TGTGCCAGCAGTTCGACAGTTTCATCTTCTAAACTGTTTTTT